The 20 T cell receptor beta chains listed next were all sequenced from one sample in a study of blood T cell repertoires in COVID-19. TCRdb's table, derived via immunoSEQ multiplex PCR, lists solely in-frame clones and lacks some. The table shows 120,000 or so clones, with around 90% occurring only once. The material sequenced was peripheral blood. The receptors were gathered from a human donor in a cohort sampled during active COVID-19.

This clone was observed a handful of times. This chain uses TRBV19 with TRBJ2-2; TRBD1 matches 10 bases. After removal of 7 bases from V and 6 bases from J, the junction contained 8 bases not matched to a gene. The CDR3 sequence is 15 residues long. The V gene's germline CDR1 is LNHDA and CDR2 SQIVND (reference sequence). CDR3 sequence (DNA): TGTGCCAGTAAACCCGGACAGGGGGGTTCCGGGGAGCTGTTTTTT. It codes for CASKPGQGGSGELFF.

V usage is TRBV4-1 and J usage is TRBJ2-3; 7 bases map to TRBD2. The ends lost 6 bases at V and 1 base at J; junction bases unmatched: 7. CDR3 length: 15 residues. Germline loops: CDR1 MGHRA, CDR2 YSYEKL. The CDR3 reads CASSPSGYRTDTQYF. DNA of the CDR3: TGCGCCAGCAGTCCTAGCGGATACCGCACAGATACGCAGTATTTT.

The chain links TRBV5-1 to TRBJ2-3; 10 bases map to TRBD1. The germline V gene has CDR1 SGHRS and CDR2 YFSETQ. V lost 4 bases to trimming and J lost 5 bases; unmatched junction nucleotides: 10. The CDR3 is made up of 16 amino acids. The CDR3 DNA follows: TGCGCCAGCAGCCTTTGGACAGGGGGGATCGAAGATACGCAGTATTTT. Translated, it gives CASSLWTGGIEDTQYF.

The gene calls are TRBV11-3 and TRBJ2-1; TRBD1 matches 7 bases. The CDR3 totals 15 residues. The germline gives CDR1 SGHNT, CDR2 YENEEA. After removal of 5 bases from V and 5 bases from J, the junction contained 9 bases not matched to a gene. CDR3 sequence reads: CASSPWGTDHNEQFF. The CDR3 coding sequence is TGTGCCAGCAGCCCCTGGGGGACAGATCACAATGAGCAGTTCTTC.

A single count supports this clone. CDR3 coding DNA: TGCGCCAGCAGCTTGTGGCGAGCGGGGGGGCAGGAGACCCAGTACTTC. It codes for CASSLWRAGGQETQYF. The chain carries TRBV5-1 and TRBJ2-5; 10 bases match TRBD2. CDR3 length equals 16 residues. V was clipped by 1 base and J by 5 bases; unmatched bases: 8. The germline V gene encodes CDR1 SGHRS and CDR2 YFSETQ.

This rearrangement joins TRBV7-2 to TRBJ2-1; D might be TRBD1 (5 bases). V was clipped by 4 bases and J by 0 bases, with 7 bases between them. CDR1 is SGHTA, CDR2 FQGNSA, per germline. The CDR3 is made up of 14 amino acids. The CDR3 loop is CASSSDSSYNEQFF. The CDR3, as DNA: TGTGCCAGCAGCTCAGACAGCTCCTACAATGAGCAGTTCTTC.

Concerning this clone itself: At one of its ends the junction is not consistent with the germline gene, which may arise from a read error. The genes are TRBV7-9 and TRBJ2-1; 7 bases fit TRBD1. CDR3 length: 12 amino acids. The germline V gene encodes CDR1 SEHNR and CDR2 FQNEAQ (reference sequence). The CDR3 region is CASSFGQGEQLF. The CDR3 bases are TGTGCCAGCAGCTTTGGTCAGGGGGAGCAGCTCTTC. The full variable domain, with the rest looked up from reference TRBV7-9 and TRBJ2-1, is DTGVSQNPRHKITKRGQNVTFRCDPISEHNRLYWYRQTLGQGPEFLTYFQNEAQLEKSRLLSDRFSAERPKGSFSTLEIQRTEQGDSAMYLCASSFGQGEQLFGPGTRLTVL.

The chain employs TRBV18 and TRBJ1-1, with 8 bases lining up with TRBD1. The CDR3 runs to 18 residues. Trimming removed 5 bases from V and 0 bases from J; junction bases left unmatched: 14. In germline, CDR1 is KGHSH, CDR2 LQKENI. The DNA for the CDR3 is TGTGCCAGCTCAATAGTAGGGACAGGACGAATGATGAACACTGAAGCTTTCTTT. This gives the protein CASSIVGTGRMMNTEAFF.

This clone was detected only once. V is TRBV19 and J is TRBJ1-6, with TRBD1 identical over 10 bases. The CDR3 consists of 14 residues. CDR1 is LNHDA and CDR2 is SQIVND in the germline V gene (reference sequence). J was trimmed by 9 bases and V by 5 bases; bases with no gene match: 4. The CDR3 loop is CASSRQGAISPLHF. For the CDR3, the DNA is TGTGCCAGTAGTCGACAGGGGGCTATTTCACCCCTCCACTTT.

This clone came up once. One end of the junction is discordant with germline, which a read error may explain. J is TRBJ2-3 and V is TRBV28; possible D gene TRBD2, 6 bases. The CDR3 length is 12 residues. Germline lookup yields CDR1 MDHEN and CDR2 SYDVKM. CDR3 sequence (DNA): TGTGCCAGCAGTTTAGGCGGGACTCCCAACGATTTT. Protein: CASSLGGTPNDF.

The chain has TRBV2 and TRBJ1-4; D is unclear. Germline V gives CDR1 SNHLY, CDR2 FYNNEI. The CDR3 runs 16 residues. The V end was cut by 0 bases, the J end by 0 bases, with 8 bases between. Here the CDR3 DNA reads TGTGCCAGCAGTGAAGCGCGGGGTACAACTAATGAAAAACTGTTTTTT. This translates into CASSEARGTTNEKLFF.

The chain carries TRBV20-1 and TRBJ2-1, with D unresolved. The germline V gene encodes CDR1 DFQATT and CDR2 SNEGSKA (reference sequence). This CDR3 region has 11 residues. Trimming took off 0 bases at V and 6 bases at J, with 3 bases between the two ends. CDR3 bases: TGCAGTGCTAGAGACCTCAATGAGCAGTTCTTC. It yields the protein CSARDLNEQFF.

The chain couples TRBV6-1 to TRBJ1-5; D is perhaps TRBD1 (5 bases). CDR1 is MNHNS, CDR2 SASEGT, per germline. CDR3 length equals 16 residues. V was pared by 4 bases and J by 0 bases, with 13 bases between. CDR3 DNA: TGTGCCAGCAGTGTTGTACAGGCTTATAGCAATCAGCCCCAGCATTTT. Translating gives CASSVVQAYSNQPQHF.

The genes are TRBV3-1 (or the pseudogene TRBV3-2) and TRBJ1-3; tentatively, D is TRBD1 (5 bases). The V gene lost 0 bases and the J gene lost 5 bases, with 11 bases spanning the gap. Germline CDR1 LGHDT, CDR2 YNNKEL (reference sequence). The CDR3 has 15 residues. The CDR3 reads CASSQDLPGRNTIYF. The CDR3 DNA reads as TGTGCCAGCAGCCAAGACCTCCCAGGGCGAAACACCATATATTTT.

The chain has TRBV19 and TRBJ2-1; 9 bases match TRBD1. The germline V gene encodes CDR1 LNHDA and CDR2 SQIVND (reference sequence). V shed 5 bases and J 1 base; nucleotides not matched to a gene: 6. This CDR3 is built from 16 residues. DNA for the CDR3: TGTGCCAGTAGTCCCCGACAGGGGGGGTCCTACAATGAGCAGTTCTTC. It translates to CASSPRQGGSYNEQFF.

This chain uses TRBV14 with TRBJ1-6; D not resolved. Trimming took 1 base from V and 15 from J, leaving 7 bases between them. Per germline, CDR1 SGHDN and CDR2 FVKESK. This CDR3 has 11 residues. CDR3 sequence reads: CASSQVPNLHF. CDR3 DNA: TGTGCCAGCAGCCAAGTTCCCAACCTCCACTTT.

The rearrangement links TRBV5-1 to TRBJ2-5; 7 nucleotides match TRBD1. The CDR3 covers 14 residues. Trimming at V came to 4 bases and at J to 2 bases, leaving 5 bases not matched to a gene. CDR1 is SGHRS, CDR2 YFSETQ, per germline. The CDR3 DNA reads TGCGCCAGCAGCCCGGGACAGCAGCAAGAGACCCAGTACTTC. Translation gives CASSPGQQQETQYF.

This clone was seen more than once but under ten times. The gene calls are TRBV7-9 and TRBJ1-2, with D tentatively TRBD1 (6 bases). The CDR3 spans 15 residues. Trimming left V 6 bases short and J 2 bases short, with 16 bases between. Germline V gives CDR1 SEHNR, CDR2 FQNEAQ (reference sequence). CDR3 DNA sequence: TGTGCCAGCAGTCGAACAGGGTTTAGAAACTATGGCTACACCTTC. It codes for CASSRTGFRNYGYTF.

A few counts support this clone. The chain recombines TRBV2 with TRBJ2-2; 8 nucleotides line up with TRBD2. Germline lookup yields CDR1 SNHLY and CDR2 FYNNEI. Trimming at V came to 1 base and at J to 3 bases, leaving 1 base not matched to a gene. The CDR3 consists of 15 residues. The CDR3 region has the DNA TGTGCCAGCAGTGAAGGGACTAGCTACACCGGGGAGCTGTTTTTT. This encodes CASSEGTSYTGELFF.

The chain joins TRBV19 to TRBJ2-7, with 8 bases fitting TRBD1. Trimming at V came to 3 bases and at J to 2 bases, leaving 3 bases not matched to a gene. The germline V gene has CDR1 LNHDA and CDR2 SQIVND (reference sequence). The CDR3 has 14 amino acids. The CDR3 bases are TGTGCCAGTAGTATCGTGGACAGGGCCTACGAGCAGTACTTC. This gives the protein CASSIVDRAYEQYF.